This TCR beta chain was identified in a study of T-cell memory formation after mild COVID-19. As to this clonotype: The antigen is unknown.

Germline V gene lookup returns CDR1 SGHRS and CDR2 YFSETQ. The CDR3 contains 16 residues. With V trimmed by 0 bases and J by 4 bases, 8 bases remained unmatched. Findings of the study overall: Pre-infection memory already had some responding clones, implying cross-reactive memory joined.

TCRdb re-derived calls from the 5' RACE reads in MiXCR, one entry per CDR3 protein. Of under 450,000 distinct CDR3 sequences in the sample, about 22% were seen once. This receptor was identified in an adult woman who had mild COVID-19 (a few samples of this study predate the infection). Cell type and time point are not known. V is TRBV5-1 and J is TRBJ1-1; 8 bases map to TRBD1. Material for sequencing was PBMCs or a T cell subset sorted from them (not recorded which). CDR3 region: CASSLVSGGDSTEAFF. Here the CDR3 DNA reads TGCGCCAGCAGCTTGGTGTCAGGGGGCGATTCCACTGAAGCTTTCTTT.